This paragraph reports one T cell receptor (beta chain). The antigen remains undetermined. The data originate from a study of CD8 T cells in Susac syndrome. Looking at the study overall: Patients with Susac syndrome were, at the time of blood collection, therapy-naive, maintained on corticosteroids, or maintained on intravenous immunoglobulin alone. Study-level points and caveats: CD4+ repertoires of Susac syndrome patients lacked detectable clonal expansion.

V was pared by 5 bases and J by 0 bases, with 13 bases between. CDR3 length: 15 amino acids. Reverse transcription of roughly 0.45 to 1 ug RNA was performed with random hexamers. Amplification of TCR beta CDR3 by immunoSEQ multiplex PCR spanned 54 Vbeta and 13 Jbeta. TCRdb reanalysed the immunoSEQ multiplex PCR reads using MiXCR and keeps one entry per CDR3 protein. Of some 150,000 distinct CDR3 sequences in the sample, about 95% were seen once. The TCR was taken from a human donor with Susac syndrome. The rearrangement joins TRBV12-3 or TRBV12-4 to TRBJ2-5; D is perhaps TRBD1 or TRBD2 (6 bases each). The material sequenced was CD4+ T cells from PBMCs. DNA of the CDR3: TGTGCCAGCAGTCCTTCGGGGGCCTACCAAGAGACCCAGTACTTC. As protein: CASSPSGAYQETQYF.